This TCR beta chain was sequenced for a study of response to subunit inactivated influenza vaccine. Points from the study as a whole: Authors proposed each seasonal influenza vaccination draws in few new T cells.

This clonotype was observed at least ten times. Its antigen is as yet unknown. TCRdb recomputed calls from the RT-PCR reads with MiXCR, one row per CDR3 protein. The repertoire consists of about 520,000 distinct CDR3 sequences, with around 7.7% occurring once and the leading ten covering approximately 14%. This clonotype was obtained from a man aged 45 to 70 who received an inactivated influenza vaccine. Sequences were derived from PBMCs from blood, sampled 23 months after vaccination.

CDR3 in amino acids: CASSERSGQETQYF. The CDR3 DNA follows: TGTGCCAGCAGTGAACGCTCCGGACAAGAGACCCAGTACTTC. The rearrangement uses TRBV2 and TRBJ2-5; D is ambiguous. With 2 bases removed from V and 2 bases from J, the gap between germline ends came to 9 bases. The CDR3 has 14 amino acids. The V gene's germline CDR1 is SNHLY and CDR2 FYNNEI.